This record concerns one T cell receptor (beta chain) sequence. The antigen is not known. The data are from a study of cytomegalovirus exposure and HLA in healthy donors. Study outcomes and limitations: According to the study, 160 or so TCR beta chains were cytomegalovirus-associated.

It was with 60 Vbeta and 13 Jbeta primers that the PCR ran. The protocol was immunoSEQ multiplex PCR, while the TCRdb copy is restricted to in-frame clones and leaves out a portion. The data show some 150,000 clones, approximately 63% seen once. When sampled, the donors appeared nominally healthy, though they likely had unrecorded immune exposures. The sequencing input was PBMCs. The sequence derives from a woman in her sixties in good health and CMV-seropositive.

The CDR3 sequence: CASRGDRGETGELFF. DNA for the CDR3: TGTGCCAGCAGGGGGGACAGGGGAGAAACCGGGGAGCTGTTTTTT. This chain connects TRBV25-1 to TRBJ2-2; 10 bases fit TRBD1. Germline CDR1 is MGHDK and CDR2 is SYGVNS. The CDR3 has 15 residues. J lost 5 bases, V lost 6 bases, and 6 bases had no gene match.